This TCR beta chain was sequenced during a study of cytomegalovirus exposure and HLA in healthy donors. Study-wide findings and caveats: Analysis was performed later, and it showed HLA-associated TCR beta chains to be more clonally expanded than equally common others.

This clone has just one count. Its antigen is not known. J lost 6 bases, V lost 3 bases, and 11 bases had no gene match. Per germline, CDR1 SGHTA and CDR2 FQGNSA. The CDR3 has 15 amino acids. Vbeta (60) and Jbeta (13) primers were used in the PCR. Repertoires were generated with immunoSEQ multiplex PCR, while TCRdb's copy carries only in-frame clones and drops some. The table lists about 190,000 clones, around 83% of them singletons. This sequence was found in a woman aged 18-35 years in good health and CMV-seronegative. The chain recombines TRBV7-2 with TRBJ2-7; 7 bases are a match to TRBD2. Sequenced input: PBMCs. The CDR3 here is CASSFGGGVPLEQYF. Written as DNA, the CDR3 is TGTGCCAGCAGCTTCGGGGGAGGGGTCCCCCTCGAGCAGTACTTC.